This T cell receptor (beta chain) was sequenced during a study of blood T cell repertoires in COVID-19. Looked up from germline, CDR1 is MNHEY and CDR2 is SVGEGT. V trimming: 4 bases; J trimming: 4 bases; junction bases outside the gene matches: 2. The CDR3 length is 14 residues. The method was immunoSEQ multiplex PCR; TCRdb's version includes in-frame clones alone and lacks a portion of them. The table includes around 230,000 clones, approximately 88% detected once. J is TRBJ2-2 and V is TRBV6-2 or TRBV6-3; TRBD2 aligns across 8 bases. This receptor was taken from a man aged 18-30 years with acute COVID-19. Sequencing was performed on PBMCs or T cells enriched from blood (not recorded which). CDR3 DNA sequence: TGTGCCAGCAGTTGGGCGGGGGGCACCGGGGAGCTGTTTTTT. Amino acids: CASSWAGGTGELFF.